This passage covers 23 T cell receptor beta chains from one sample sequenced in a study of blood T cell repertoires in COVID-19. Clones were sequenced by immunoSEQ multiplex PCR, and TCRdb holds only the in-frame ones, with some missing. The sample holds 95,000 to 150,000 clones, 82% seen once. Sequencing was carried out using peripheral blood. These receptors were taken from a woman in her seventies with acute or convalescent COVID-19.

The chain combines TRBV6-2 or TRBV6-3 with TRBJ1-6; D is possibly TRBD1 (5 bases). The CDR3 consists of 13 residues. CDR1 and CDR2 from the germline V gene are MNHEY and SVGEGT. V shed 5 bases and J shed 7 bases, with 9 bases lying between them. This CDR3 reads CASSNPGNSPLHF. Written as DNA, the CDR3 is TGTGCCAGCAGTAACCCAGGGAATTCACCCCTCCACTTT.

The chain joins TRBV19 to TRBJ1-2, with 9 nucleotides matching TRBD1. The CDR3 is made up of 13 amino acids. Trimming cost V 8 bases and J 3 bases; bases outside gene matches: 4. Germline V gives CDR1 LNHDA, CDR2 SQIVND (reference sequence). CDR3 residues: CASRQGGDYGYTF. CDR3 nucleotide sequence: TGTGCCAGTCGACAGGGGGGCGACTATGGCTACACCTTC.

The chain combines TRBV5-8 with TRBJ1-1; the D gene is possibly TRBD1 (6 bases). Per the germline V gene, CDR1 is SGHTS and CDR2 is YDEGEE. Trimming pared 1 base from V and 0 bases from J, leaving 16 bases between. This CDR3 region has 17 residues. The CDR3 DNA reads TGTGCCAGCAGCTTGCCGGGACATAGCTATATGAACACTGAAGCTTTCTTT. Its protein is CASSLPGHSYMNTEAFF.

This clone occurred once. The chain carries TRBV11-2 and TRBJ1-6; D not resolved. Germline CDR1 reads SGHAT; CDR2 reads FQNNGV. The V gene lost 4 bases and the J gene lost 4 bases, with 14 bases spanning the gap. The CDR3 extends over 16 amino acids. CDR3 DNA sequence: TGTGCCAGCAGCTCATTACGGGAGGGTTATAATTCACCCCTCCACTTT. It encodes CASSSLREGYNSPLHF.

The genes are TRBV19 and TRBJ2-5; 9 bases agree with TRBD2. This CDR3 contains 16 residues. Per germline, CDR1 LNHDA and CDR2 SQIVND (reference sequence). Trimming took 2 bases from V and 2 from J; bases not matched to a gene: 6. The CDR3: CASSIMAGLAQETQYF. CDR3 sequence (DNA): TGTGCCAGTAGTATAATGGCAGGACTAGCGCAAGAGACCCAGTACTTC.

The chain has TRBV14 and TRBJ1-1, with D uncertain. V was cut by 4 bases and J by 4 bases, with 16 bases left in between. CDR3 size: 15 residues. Germline assignment: CDR1 SGHDN and CDR2 FVKESK. The CDR3 sequence: CASSLRVESVTEAFF. CDR3 nucleotides: TGTGCCAGCAGCCTCCGGGTAGAATCGGTCACTGAAGCTTTCTTT.

This clone was seen once. The V gene is TRBV5-1, the J gene TRBJ1-2; TRBD1 might be the D (5 bases). This CDR3 region has 16 residues. Germline CDR1 reads SGHRS; CDR2 reads YFSETQ. The V and J ends lost 2 bases and 3 bases respectively, with 17 bases between them. This chain's CDR3 is CASSFQSSRVDYGYTF. The CDR3 nucleotides read TGCGCCAGCAGCTTTCAGTCGAGCAGGGTGGACTATGGCTACACCTTC.

The chain couples TRBV5-8 to TRBJ1-5; 9 bases fit TRBD1. V was pared by 2 bases and J by 4 bases, with 10 bases of the junction left unmatched. The CDR3 runs to 17 residues. CDR1 SGHTS and CDR2 YDEGEE come from the germline V gene. CDR3 coding DNA: TGTGCCAGCAGCTTTGGTCCCGGACAGGGGTGGAATCAGCCCCAGCATTTT. This encodes CASSFGPGQGWNQPQHF.

This clone occurred a few times. The CDR3 DNA follows: TGCGCCAGCAGTCCCAGGGGACAGGGAAACATTCAGTACTTC. Translation: CASSPRGQGNIQYF. The gene calls are TRBV4-3 and TRBJ2-4; TRBD1 aligns across 9 bases. The ends lost 6 bases at V and 6 bases at J; junction bases unmatched: 6. The CDR3 spans 14 residues. From germline, CDR1 is LGHNA and CDR2 YSLEER.

V gene TRBV4-3 combines with J gene TRBJ2-7; TRBD1 might be the D (5 bases). Germline V CDR1 and CDR2: LGHNA, YSLEER. The CDR3 covers 19 residues. V was cut by 5 bases and J by 2 bases, with 28 bases left in between. This CDR3 reads CASSVNDSPRGLGAYEQYV. DNA of the CDR3: TGCGCCAGCAGCGTAAACGACAGCCCAAGGGGTCTAGGCGCCTACGAGCAGTACGTC.

The chain is built from TRBV6-2 or TRBV6-3 and TRBJ2-7; 8 nucleotides match TRBD1. Per germline, CDR1 MNHEY and CDR2 SVGEGT. The CDR3 contains 12 residues. The ends lost 5 bases at V and 8 bases at J; junction bases unmatched: 5. CDR3 in amino acids: CASSTRTGKQYV. As DNA, the CDR3 is TGTGCCAGCAGTACCCGGACAGGGAAGCAGTACGTC.

V gene TRBV29-1 combines with J gene TRBJ1-2; 8 bases align to TRBD1. V was clipped by 8 bases and J by 4 bases; unmatched bases: 9. The germline gives CDR1 SQVTM, CDR2 ANQGSEA. There are 13 residues in the CDR3. CDR3: CSITGGEGYGYTF. CDR3 DNA: TGCAGCATCACAGGGGGTGAAGGCTATGGCTACACCTTC.

The CDR3 DNA follows: TGTGCCAGTAGTATAGGGGGGCTGGAGACCCAGTACTTC. Amino acid sequence: CASSIGGLETQYF. The chain links TRBV19 to TRBJ2-5; tentative D call: TRBD1 (6 bases). Germline V gene sequence: CDR1 LNHDA, CDR2 SQIVND (reference sequence). The V and J ends lost 1 base and 5 bases respectively, with 8 bases between them. The CDR3 runs 13 residues. The full variable domain, completed using reference TRBV19 and TRBJ2-5, is DGGITQSPKYLFRKEGQNVTLSCEQNLNHDAMYWYRQDPGQGLRLIYYSQIVNDFQKGDIAEGYSVSREKKESFPLTVTSAQKNPTAFYLCASSIGGLETQYFGPGTRLLVL.

The chain uses TRBV12-5 and TRBJ2-5; 13 positions agree with TRBD2. The length of the CDR3 is 20 residues. CDR1 and CDR2 from the germline V gene are LGHNT and FRNRAP. V lost 0 bases, J lost 6 bases, and 16 bases stayed unmatched. CDR3 coding DNA: TGTGCTAGTGGTTTGGTCCGGGGCGATCGACTAGCGGGGGGAGAAAAGACCCAGTACTTC. Its translation: CASGLVRGDRLAGGEKTQYF.

The rearrangement joins TRBV10-3 to TRBJ1-2; 8 nucleotides agree with TRBD1. J was trimmed by 7 bases and V by 7 bases; bases with no gene match: 14. The CDR3 has 15 residues. Germline V gene lookup returns CDR1 ENHRY and CDR2 SYGVKD. The CDR3 DNA reads as TGTGCCATCACTCCAATTCAGGGGGCGATGAGTGGCTACACCTTC. Its protein product is CAITPIQGAMSGYTF.

This clone was recorded a few times. The chain joins TRBV9 to TRBJ1-2, with 8 bases that match TRBD1. Unmatched junction bases numbered 6, after V lost 4 bases and J lost 7 bases. Per germline, CDR1 SGDLS and CDR2 YYNGEE. This CDR3 spans 13 amino acids. CDR3 sequence (DNA): TGTGCCAGCAGCACGGACAGGGCGGCTGGCTACACCTTC. Its protein is CASSTDRAAGYTF.

The rearrangement uses TRBV6-2 or TRBV6-3 and TRBJ2-1; 9 nucleotides match TRBD2. Germline CDR1 reads MNHEY; CDR2 reads SVGEGT. Unmatched junction bases numbered 7, after V lost 0 bases and J lost 4 bases. The length of the CDR3 is 17 residues. CDR3 protein: CASSYSTRGGGYNEQFF. CDR3 bases: TGTGCCAGCAGTTACTCGACGCGGGGGGGAGGATACAATGAGCAGTTCTTC.

The chain carries TRBV5-1 and TRBJ1-2; D is possibly TRBD1 (5 bases). V lost 5 bases and J 7 bases, leaving 15 bases between the germline ends. Germline V gene sequence: CDR1 SGHRS, CDR2 YFSETQ. CDR3 length equals 13 residues. DNA for the CDR3: TGCGCCAGCAGTTCGGAGGGGACGGCTGGCTACACCTTC. It specifies CASSSEGTAGYTF.

This clone was counted only a few times. V is TRBV24-1 and J is TRBJ2-3; 9 bases line up with TRBD2. This CDR3 is 17 amino acids long. Trimming removed 3 bases from V and 4 bases from J; junction bases left unmatched: 10. The germline V gene encodes CDR1 KGHDR and CDR2 SFDVKD. This chain's CDR3 is CATSDAGAGGPSDTQYF. For the CDR3, the DNA is TGTGCCACCAGTGATGCGGGTGCGGGGGGGCCCTCAGATACGCAGTATTTT.

This chain connects TRBV30 to TRBJ2-7, with D tentatively TRBD1 (5 bases). The germline V gene encodes CDR1 GTSNPN and CDR2 SVGIG (reference sequence). The CDR3 spans 12 residues. Trimming left V 0 bases short and J 4 bases short, with 7 bases between. The CDR3 reads CAWSVSGYEQYV. The CDR3, as DNA: TGTGCCTGGAGTGTTTCAGGGTACGAGCAGTACGTC.

J is TRBJ2-7 and V is TRBV28; the D is unclear. The CDR3 is 11 residues long. Germline V lookup: CDR1 MDHEN, CDR2 SYDVKM. The V gene lost 6 bases and the J gene lost 1 base, with 4 bases spanning the gap. The DNA of the CDR3 is TGTGCCAGCAGACAATCCTACGAGCAGTACTTC. This gives the protein CASRQSYEQYF.

The chain has TRBV7-3 and TRBJ1-2; no clear D. The germline gives CDR1 SGHTA, CDR2 FQGTGA. The CDR3 has 13 amino acids. Trimming took off 5 bases at V and 8 bases at J, with 15 bases between the two ends. CDR3 sequence reads: CASSEGGRAGYTF. The DNA of the CDR3 is TGTGCCAGCAGCGAAGGAGGAAGGGCAGGCTACACCTTC. Supplemented by reference TRBV7-3 and TRBJ1-2, the full variable domain reads GAGVSQTPSNKVTEKGKYVELRCDPISGHTALYWYRQSLGQGPEFLIYFQGTGAADDSGLPNDRFFAVRPEGSVSTLKIQRTERGDSAVYLCASSEGGRAGYTFGSGTRLTVV.

V usage is TRBV11-2 and J usage is TRBJ1-6, with TRBD1 identical over 8 bases. Germline CDR1 reads SGHAT; CDR2 reads FQNNGV. Trimming at V came to 0 bases and at J to 7 bases, leaving 2 bases not matched to a gene. This CDR3 comprises 15 residues. The CDR3 loop is CASSLEQGANSPLHF. CDR3 sequence (DNA): TGTGCCAGCAGCTTAGAGCAGGGGGCGAATTCACCCCTCCACTTT.